One sample yielded the 9 T cell receptor beta chains listed below, sequenced in a study of shared clonotypes between healthy human individuals. The protocol was immunoSEQ multiplex PCR, while the TCRdb copy is restricted to in-frame clones and leaves out a portion. The sample shows about 450,000 clones, 79% of them seen only once. Sequenced input: PBMCs. These TCRs come from a woman aged 40 to 49 in good health. Some clones in this sample may be carry-over from other donors' samples.

The CDR3 DNA sequence: TGTGCCAGCGGGCAGACAGGGAGGATCGGGGAGCTGTTTTTT. Encoded protein: CASGQTGRIGELFF. The chain couples TRBV2 to TRBJ2-2, with D perhaps TRBD1 (7 bases). The V gene's germline CDR1 is SNHLY and CDR2 FYNNEI. CDR3 length: 14 residues. V was trimmed by 8 bases and J by 7 bases, leaving 17 bases between them. The entire variable domain, with the rest obtained from reference TRBV2 and TRBJ2-2, is as follows: EPEVTQTPSHQVTQMGQEVILRCVPISNHLYFYWYRQILGQKVEFLVSFYNNEISEKSEIFDDQFSVERPDGSNFTLKIRSTKLEDSAMYFCASGQTGRIGELFFGEGSRLTVL.

V usage is TRBV5-1 and J usage is TRBJ2-2; D not certain. Trimming stripped 1 base from V and 3 bases from J, with 13 bases between. CDR1 SGHRS and CDR2 YFSETQ come from the germline V gene. The CDR3 length is 16 residues. As DNA, the CDR3 is TGCGCCAGCAGCTTGAATCTGGGTCCCGACACCGGGGAGCTGTTTTTT. Amino acids: CASSLNLGPDTGELFF.

The chain uses TRBV6-1 and TRBJ2-3, with TRBD1 as a possible D gene (5 bases). Trimming took 3 bases from V and 3 from J, leaving 10 bases between them. Germline CDR1 and CDR2: MNHNS and SASEGT. The CDR3 loop spans 14 amino acids. CDR3 DNA sequence: TGTGCCAGCAGTGATGGCAGGGTAACAGATACGCAGTATTTT. It encodes CASSDGRVTDTQYF.

The chain links TRBV27 to TRBJ2-2, with 7 bases lining up with TRBD2. The V gene's germline CDR1 is MNHEY and CDR2 SMNVEV (reference sequence). The CDR3 totals 15 residues. J was trimmed by 1 base and V by 5 bases; bases with no gene match: 4. CDR3 in amino acids: CASSPPSGNTGELFF. In DNA form, the CDR3 reads TGTGCCAGCAGTCCCCCTAGCGGGAACACCGGGGAGCTGTTTTTT.

V and J are TRBV29-1 and TRBJ2-1; possibly TRBD1 for D (7 bases). CDR1 SQVTM and CDR2 ANQGSEA come from the germline V gene. The CDR3 consists of 14 residues. The CDR3 region has the DNA TGCAGTGCACGGCGGGACAGCACCTACAATGAGCAGTTCTTC. As protein: CSARRDSTYNEQFF.

This chain links TRBV5-1 with TRBJ2-7, with 7 bases aligning to TRBD1. The CDR3 sequence is 15 residues long. Per the germline V gene, CDR1 is SGHRS and CDR2 is YFSETQ. Unmatched junction bases numbered 12, after V lost 4 bases and J lost 5 bases. CDR3 sequence: CASSRSQGVGDEQYF. CDR3 nucleotides: TGCGCCAGCAGCCGTTCTCAGGGGGTAGGCGACGAGCAGTACTTC.

V usage is TRBV15 and J usage is TRBJ2-3, with D possibly TRBD2 on 6 matching bases. The germline V and J ends were trimmed by 1 base and 2 bases, with 10 bases remaining between them. This CDR3 spans 15 amino acids. The V gene's germline CDR1 is LNHNV and CDR2 YYDKDF (reference sequence). The CDR3 spells CATSRGDFSTDTQYF. The CDR3 bases are TGTGCCACCAGCAGAGGGGACTTCTCCACAGATACGCAGTATTTT.

At least ten counts were recorded for this clone. This chain joins TRBV6-1 and TRBJ2-7; D gene unclear. This CDR3 is built from 15 residues. The germline CDR1 and CDR2 sequences are MNHNS and SASEGT. Trimming left V 2 bases short and J 4 bases short, with 15 bases between. This chain's CDR3 is CASSEQSGTEYEQYF. CDR3 in DNA: TGTGCCAGCAGTGAACAGTCAGGTACGGAGTACGAGCAGTACTTC.

CDR3 nucleotide sequence: TGCGCCAGCAGCCCCCGGACTAGCGTCTACAATGAGCAGTTCTTC. This sequence encodes CASSPRTSVYNEQFF. This chain joins TRBV5-1 and TRBJ2-1; 9 positions match TRBD2. CDR1 and CDR2 from the germline V gene are SGHRS and YFSETQ. The trim removed 4 bases at V and 3 bases at J, leaving 5 bases unmatched. This CDR3 comprises 15 residues.